The present entry profiles one TCR beta chain with its context. Antigen unknown. The germline V and J ends were trimmed by 0 bases and 5 bases, with 10 bases remaining between them. The CDR3 consists of 14 residues. Germline V gives CDR1 MNHEY, CDR2 SVGAGI. The source of the sample is a study of T cells in Graves' hyperthyroidism and ophthalmopathy. Findings and caveats of the study: Model output signaled ophthalmopathy a median roughly six months ahead of onset.

RNA transcripts served as the template for amplifying TCR beta CDR3 regions. HTBI primers were used for first-round RT-PCR of the TCR CDR3. One entry per CDR3 protein results from TCRdb running MiXCR on the multiplex PCR reads. In the table there are approximately 640,000 distinct CDR3 sequences, around 15% of which are singletons. This clonotype originated in a middle-aged man with Graves' hyperthyroidism. Sequences were obtained from blood. The chain employs TRBV6-5 and TRBJ1-1; possibly TRBD1 for D (6 bases). CDR3 in amino acids: CASSYSPRGTEAFF. CDR3 coding DNA: TGTGCCAGCAGTTACTCGCCCAGGGGAACTGAAGCTTTCTTT.